Shown below are 27 T cell receptor beta chains from a single sample sequenced in a study of control samples from healthy donors and cancer patients. Method: immunoSEQ multiplex PCR; TCRdb's copy keeps in-frame clones and lacks some. Among about 410,000 clones listed, 75% to 95% were seen once. The sample was PBMCs. The receptors derive from a man in his forties or fifties with head and neck cancer.

The chain recombines TRBV28 with TRBJ2-2, with D perhaps TRBD1 or TRBD2 (5 bases each). The CDR3 totals 15 residues. The V end lost 8 bases, the J end lost 1 base, and 14 bases lay between the germline ends. Looked up from germline, CDR1 is MDHEN and CDR2 is SYDVKM. The CDR3 nucleotides are TGTGCCAGCGGGACCGGGGTTAAGAACACCGGGGAGCTGTTTTTT. This sequence encodes CASGTGVKNTGELFF. Variable domain in full (rest from reference TRBV28 and TRBJ2-2): DVKVTQSSRYLVKRTGEKVFLECVQDMDHENMFWYRQDPGLGLRLIYFSYDVKMKEKGDIPEGYSVSREKKERFSLILESASTNQTSMYLCASGTGVKNTGELFFGEGSRLTVL.

The gene calls are TRBV19 and TRBJ1-4; 11 bases match TRBD1. V shed 5 bases, J shed 7 bases, and the junction held 6 bases outside the gene matches. In germline, CDR1 is LNHDA, CDR2 SQIVND (reference sequence). The CDR3 loop spans 15 amino acids. CDR3 protein: CASSVPGTGGEKLFF. CDR3 coding DNA: TGTGCCAGTAGTGTCCCCGGGACAGGGGGTGAAAAACTGTTTTTT.

V and J are TRBV4-3 and TRBJ2-3; D unclear. Germline loops: CDR1 LGHNA, CDR2 YSLEER. The CDR3 extends over 14 amino acids. Trimming took 5 bases from V and 6 from J, leaving 15 bases between them. CDR3 nucleotides: TGCGCCAGCAGCACTACCCTCCTGGCGGATACGCAGTATTTT. It specifies CASSTTLLADTQYF.

J is TRBJ1-2 and V is TRBV5-6; D is unclear. This CDR3 spans 12 amino acids. Per germline, CDR1 SGHDT and CDR2 YYEEEE. Deletions cut 0 bases from V and 8 bases from J, with 8 bases between. CDR3 sequence: CASSLGEDGYTF. The CDR3 region has the DNA TGTGCCAGCAGCTTGGGGGAGGACGGCTACACCTTC.

The CDR3 sequence: CASSLSSGSENEQFF. CDR3 in DNA: TGCGCCAGCAGCTTGTCTAGCGGGAGTGAGAATGAGCAGTTCTTC. The gene calls are TRBV5-1 and TRBJ2-1, with 10 nucleotides matching TRBD2. This CDR3 comprises 15 residues. The germline gives CDR1 SGHRS, CDR2 YFSETQ. V was pared by 1 base and J by 7 bases, with 5 bases of the junction left unmatched.

The rearrangement joins TRBV30 to TRBJ2-5; no firm D call. The V and J ends lost 1 base and 4 bases respectively, with 10 bases between them. The CDR3 is 13 amino acids. Per the germline V gene, CDR1 is GTSNPN and CDR2 is SVGIG (reference sequence). The CDR3 DNA reads TGTGCCTGGAGTGGGAGAGTAGGAGAGACCCAGTACTTC. It encodes CAWSGRVGETQYF.

The V gene is TRBV6-5, the J gene TRBJ2-7; D might be TRBD2 (6 bases). CDR1 is MNHEY and CDR2 is SVGAGI in the germline V gene. Trimming removed 5 bases at V and 2 bases at J, with 16 bases between. This CDR3 is built from 15 residues. This chain's CDR3 is CASSPDGGVTYEQYF. The DNA of the CDR3 is TGTGCCAGCAGTCCGGACGGCGGGGTAACCTACGAGCAGTACTTC.

The V call is TRBV6-6, the J call TRBJ2-2; perhaps D is TRBD1 or TRBD2 (5 bases each). The CDR3 spans 15 residues. CDR1 and CDR2 (germline): MNHNY, SVGAGI (reference sequence). V shed 0 bases and J shed 5 bases, with 10 bases lying between them. In nucleotides, the CDR3 is TGTGCCAGCAGTTACTCGGGGGTACGGACCGGGGAGCTGTTTTTT. Translated: CASSYSGVRTGELFF.

The chain couples TRBV19 to TRBJ2-5; 10 nucleotides match TRBD1. The germline V gene encodes CDR1 LNHDA and CDR2 SQIVND (reference sequence). Trimming removed 6 bases from V and 4 bases from J; junction bases left unmatched: 14. This CDR3 has 17 residues. This CDR3 is CASSPGTGATGGETQYF. In DNA form, the CDR3 reads TGTGCCAGTAGCCCCGGGACAGGGGCGACCGGGGGAGAGACCCAGTACTTC.

The genes are TRBV19 and TRBJ1-4, with unresolved D. V lost 4 bases and J 12 bases, leaving 15 bases between the germline ends. Germline CDR1 reads LNHDA; CDR2 reads SQIVND (reference sequence). CDR3 size: 13 residues. As DNA, the CDR3 is TGTGCCAGTAGTACTCCCCGGCGTTGGGAACTGTTTTTT. This sequence encodes CASSTPRRWELFF.

The chain links TRBV13 to TRBJ2-7; TRBD2 might be the D (5 bases). The germline gives CDR1 PRHDT, CDR2 FYEKMQ (reference sequence). Trimming removed 2 bases at V and 2 bases at J, with 10 bases between. This CDR3 comprises 14 residues. The CDR3 DNA follows: TGTGCCAGCAGCTTATCTGAGGAGGCCTACGAGCAGTACTTC. It is translated as CASSLSEEAYEQYF.

The rearrangement links TRBV6-1 to TRBJ1-1, with a weak D call TRBD1 (6 bases). Trimming removed 4 bases at V and 4 bases at J, with 10 bases between. Per the germline V gene, CDR1 is MNHNS and CDR2 is SASEGT. This CDR3 has 13 amino acids. The CDR3: CASSGVRGTEAFF. DNA of the CDR3: TGTGCCAGCAGTGGCGTCAGGGGCACTGAAGCTTTCTTT.

V usage is TRBV20-1 and J usage is TRBJ2-5; D perhaps matches TRBD1 (6 bases). This CDR3 is 10 amino acids long. The ends were cut back, 7 bases at V and 9 bases at J, with 12 bases in the middle. Germline CDR1 and CDR2: DFQATT and SNEGSKA (reference sequence). The CDR3 DNA reads TGCAGTGGGATGAGGGGGTCCCAGTACTTC. Its translation: CSGMRGSQYF.

The chain uses TRBV5-6 and TRBJ2-1, with TRBD2 matching 7 bases. The junction had 2 bases not matched to a gene; V was cut back by 0 bases and J by 2 bases. This CDR3 has 15 amino acids. Germline values: CDR1 SGHDT, CDR2 YYEEEE. CDR3 sequence reads: CASSLERGPYNEQFF. CDR3 sequence (DNA): TGTGCCAGCAGCTTGGAGCGGGGACCCTACAATGAGCAGTTCTTC.

The V call is TRBV5-8, the J call TRBJ2-6; D gene unclear. V lost 6 bases and J lost 4, with 8 bases in between. The CDR3 loop spans 13 amino acids. Germline-derived CDR1 and CDR2 are SGHTS and YDEGEE. The CDR3 region has the DNA TGTGCCAGCACTCTCGGGGGGGCCAACGTCCTGACTTTC. It encodes CASTLGGANVLTF.

This chain uses TRBV24-1 with TRBJ2-1, with 9 positions matching TRBD1. This CDR3 contains 17 residues. V trimming: 4 bases; J trimming: 8 bases; junction bases outside the gene matches: 14. Germline loops: CDR1 KGHDR, CDR2 SFDVKD. CDR3 in DNA: TGTGCCACCAGTGACCTGTCGTTAGGGACAGGGTTCGATGAGCAGTTCTTC. This codes for CATSDLSLGTGFDEQFF.

This sequence joins TRBV25-1 and TRBJ2-7; no definite D call. Germline CDR1 reads MGHDK; CDR2 reads SYGVNS. The V end lost 3 bases, the J end lost 6 bases, and 3 bases lay between the germline ends. CDR3 length: 10 residues. Here the CDR3 reads CASSDFEQYF. The CDR3 DNA is TGTGCCAGCAGTGACTTCGAGCAGTACTTC.

The chain recombines TRBV30 with TRBJ2-5; D is ambiguous. The V gene lost 1 base and the J gene lost 5 bases, with 11 bases spanning the gap. Germline V gene sequence: CDR1 GTSNPN, CDR2 SVGIG (reference sequence). This CDR3 comprises 13 residues. CDR3: CAWSGIFRETQYF. The CDR3 nucleotides read TGTGCCTGGAGTGGGATTTTTCGGGAGACCCAGTACTTC.

This chain connects TRBV28 to TRBJ1-3; D is uncertain. The V and J ends lost 4 bases and 0 bases respectively, with 10 bases between them. This CDR3 comprises 15 residues. Germline CDR1 reads MDHEN; CDR2 reads SYDVKM. The CDR3 DNA sequence: TGTGCCAGCAGTTCACCAGGCCTCTCTGGAAACACCATATATTTT. This sequence encodes CASSSPGLSGNTIYF.

The chain recombines TRBV19 with TRBJ2-7, with 9 bases identical to TRBD2. Germline CDR1 is LNHDA and CDR2 is SQIVND (reference sequence). This CDR3 spans 14 amino acids. Trimming at V came to 6 bases and at J to 3 bases, leaving 6 bases not matched to a gene. The CDR3 protein is CASRPLAGGYEQYF. The CDR3 coding sequence is TGTGCCAGTAGACCACTAGCGGGCGGCTACGAGCAGTACTTC.

The chain links TRBV30 to TRBJ1-2, with unresolved D. The CDR3 loop spans 12 amino acids. Trimming removed 4 bases from V and 5 bases from J, with 11 bases in between. The V gene's germline CDR1 is GTSNPN and CDR2 SVGIG (reference sequence). This CDR3 reads CAWTLLRYGYTF. For the CDR3, the DNA is TGTGCCTGGACTCTACTGCGGTATGGCTACACCTTC.

The gene calls are TRBV29-1 and TRBJ2-2; the match to TRBD1 covers 7 bases. CDR1 and CDR2 (germline): SQVTM, ANQGSEA. The CDR3 has 13 amino acids. The trim removed 7 bases at V and 2 bases at J, leaving 4 bases unmatched. CDR3 sequence reads: CSAGQKNTGELFF. CDR3 DNA sequence: TGCAGCGCGGGACAGAAAAACACCGGGGAGCTGTTTTTT.

V and J are TRBV11-2 and TRBJ2-7; weak D call: TRBD1 (5 bases). The length of the CDR3 is 15 residues. The V end lost 7 bases, the J end lost 5 bases, and 21 bases lay between the germline ends. In germline, CDR1 is SGHAT, CDR2 FQNNGV. CDR3 in amino acids: CASTLWAQGRDEQYF. The CDR3 nucleotides are TGTGCCAGCACCCTGTGGGCGCAGGGTCGGGACGAGCAGTACTTC.

This rearrangement joins TRBV11-2 to TRBJ1-4; 9 bases match TRBD1. V lost 1 base and J lost 7; bases outside the gene matches: 4. CDR1 and CDR2 (germline): SGHAT, FQNNGV. The CDR3 totals 15 residues. The CDR3 region has the DNA TGTGCCAGCAGCTTAGGGGACAGGGTTCGTGAAAAACTGTTTTTT. Its protein product is CASSLGDRVREKLFF.

The gene calls are TRBV28 and TRBJ2-6, with D perhaps matching TRBD1 (6 bases). The CDR3 is 16 amino acids. Trimming took off 3 bases at V and 2 bases at J, with 11 bases between the two ends. CDR1 is MDHEN and CDR2 is SYDVKM in the germline V gene. The CDR3 sequence is CASSFWGQAGANVLTF. The CDR3 DNA reads TGTGCCAGCAGTTTCTGGGGGCAGGCTGGGGCCAACGTCCTGACTTTC. The entire variable domain, with the rest obtained from reference TRBV28 and TRBJ2-6, is as follows: DVKVTQSSRYLVKRTGEKVFLECVQDMDHENMFWYRQDPGLGLRLIYFSYDVKMKEKGDIPEGYSVSREKKERFSLILESASTNQTSMYLCASSFWGQAGANVLTFGAGSRLTVL.

This clone was recorded a few times. The chain has TRBV5-6 and TRBJ1-5, with D tentatively TRBD1 (6 bases). The V end was cut by 0 bases, the J end by 7 bases, with 14 bases between. Germline V CDR1 and CDR2: SGHDT, YYEEEE. The CDR3 covers 15 residues. The CDR3 protein is CASSLGAGVRQPQHF. The CDR3 bases are TGTGCCAGCAGCTTGGGTGCAGGGGTAAGGCAGCCCCAGCATTTT. Full variable domain (remainder filled in from reference TRBV5-6 and TRBJ1-5): DAGVTQSPTHLIKTRGQQVTLRCSPKSGHDTVSWYQQALGQGPQFIFQYYEEEERQRGNFPDRFSGHQFPNYSSELNVNALLLGDSALYLCASSLGAGVRQPQHFGDGTRLSIL.

The chain is built from TRBV5-1 and TRBJ1-5; D gene uncertain. The CDR3 runs to 13 residues. V shed 2 bases and J shed 7 bases, with 10 bases lying between them. CDR1 SGHRS and CDR2 YFSETQ come from the germline V gene. The CDR3 reads CASSLQPEQPQHF. The CDR3 DNA sequence: TGCGCCAGCAGCTTACAGCCGGAGCAGCCCCAGCATTTT. Looking up the rest from reference TRBV5-1 and TRBJ1-5 gives the full variable domain: KAGVTQTPRYLIKTRGQQVTLSCSPISGHRSVSWYQQTPGQGLQFLFEYFSETQRNKGNFPGRFSGRQFSNSRSEMNVSTLELGDSALYLCASSLQPEQPQHFGDGTRLSIL.